This T cell receptor (beta chain) is from a study of blood T cell repertoires in COVID-19 (dated by TCRdb to the early 2020s). Broadly, across the study: The collaborator samples originated in the United States, Italy and Spain and spanned the acute and convalescent phases of COVID-19. Nearly every sample came with metadata listing a de-identified subject ID, COVID-19 status, age in years and sex. The dataset comprised deeply sampled blood TCRbeta repertoires from subjects exposed to, actively infected with, or recovered from COVID-19. The samples were drawn from two sources: the first 160 participants of the ongoing ImmuneRACE study, and over 950 subjects contributed by 6 global collaborators. HLA class I and class II types, where available, came from metadata supplied by the sample provider rather than from assay-based typing. The repertoires were made available in a free public database intended to serve as a resource for research on the immune response to SARS-CoV-2. The material from the prospective study consisted of cDNA or gDNA derived from T cells, B-cell-depleted T cells, or PBMCs.

Each collaborating institution followed its own protocols to collect whole blood in K2EDTA tubes. Collaborator samples were shipped for TCRbeta analysis as frozen whole blood, isolated PBMCs, or DNA extracted from either sample type. Points the paper makes about the study in general: How much clinical and demographic metadata was included differed by source and by participant, and the metadata was provided uncurated.

Concerning this clone: Its antigen has not been determined. Base qualities are missing; no much larger clone stands one base away.

TCRbeta CDR3 regions were amplified from genomic DNA using the immunoSEQ Assay, a bias-controlled multiplex PCR. The paper's data handling went like this. The number of nucleated cells in each sample was estimated by amplification of reference gene primers within the assay. To quantify the absolute abundance of each unique TCRbeta CDR3 rearrangement, sequence reads were collapsed and filtered. For each sample, productive Simpson clonality was calculated as the square root of Simpson's diversity index over productive rearrangements. TCRdb retrieved this table from immuneACCESS and kept in-frame rearrangements only. Not all clones are present; in checked studies, unresolved V genes account for under half, and no reason is known for the remainder. For V, J and clone size, that table is used; D and trimming come from the DNA. This sample has 400,000 to 500,000 clones in its table, and roughly 90% of those were observed once. The leading ten clones occupy over 1.1% of the sample.

What was sequenced was peripheral blood. This clonotype originated in a woman aged 25 to 39 with active or convalescent COVID-19.

The CDR3 loop reads CASRASGDTQYF. The DNA sequence is TGTGCCAGCAGGGCTTCTGGAGATACGCAGTATTTT. The chain links TRBV12-3 or TRBV12-4 with TRBJ2-3; the D gene identity is not certain. The CDR3 sequence holds 12 residues, the cysteine and phenylalanine included. Just CDR3 DNA is preserved here, 36 bases in frame from base 1. Trimming removed 6 bases from V and 5 bases from J, leaving 9 bases between the germline ends.